These T cell receptor beta chains were read from a single sample in a study of blood T cell repertoires in COVID-19. Profiled with immunoSEQ multiplex PCR; TCRdb holds only in-frame clones, not every one. The sample has 150,000 to 200,000 clones, 70% to 90% seen once. The sequenced sample consisted of peripheral blood. The origin of the receptors is a human donor in a cohort sampled during active COVID-19. CDR3s include the opening cysteine and the closing phenylalanine or tryptophan. Fields, in order: J gene, CDR3 length, D gene, clone size, V gene, CDR3 DNA, CDR3 protein. D genes are given only for firm matches. Only some rows state a clone size, as once, few, many or a class for expanded clones.

J: TRBJ1-1; length: 16; D: TRBD1; size: NA; V: TRBV6-2/TRBV6-3; DNA: TGTGCCAGCAGCCTATACTACAGGGGGATGAACACTGAAGCTTTCTTT; CDR3: CASSLYYRGMNTEAFF
J: TRBJ2-7; length: 16; D: NA; size: NA; V: TRBV7-2; DNA: TGTGCCAGCAGCTTAGCAGGGACAAATACGATCTACGAGCAGTACTTC; CDR3: CASSLAGTNTIYEQYF
J: TRBJ2-3; length: 12; D: NA; size: NA; V: TRBV27; DNA: TGTGCCAGCAGTGGCAGCACAGATACGCAGTATTTT; CDR3: CASSGSTDTQYF
J: TRBJ2-7; length: 13; D: NA; size: NA; V: TRBV4-3; DNA: TGCGCCAGCAGCCGCGAACTCACCTACGAGCAGTACTTC; CDR3: CASSRELTYEQYF
J: TRBJ2-5; length: 15; D: TRBD1; size: NA; V: TRBV5-1; DNA: TGCGCCAGCAGCTCAGGACAGGGTCTACAAGAGACCCAGTACTTC; CDR3: CASSSGQGLQETQYF
J: TRBJ2-3; length: 16; D: NA; size: NA; V: TRBV3-1/TRBV3-2; DNA: TGTGCCAGCAGCCGGCGGAAATCACAAGGGGCAGATACGCAGTATTTT; CDR3: CASSRRKSQGADTQYF
J: TRBJ2-7; length: 12; D: TRBD1; size: once; V: TRBV5-1; DNA: TGCGCCAGCGGTCAGGGGGACGACGAGCAGTACTTC; CDR3: CASGQGDDEQYF
J: TRBJ1-2; length: 15; D: TRBD1; size: NA; V: TRBV7-9; DNA: TGTGCCAGCAGCCCAACTCGGACAGGTCTGGATGGCTACACCTTC; CDR3: CASSPTRTGLDGYTF
J: TRBJ1-5; length: 16; D: TRBD1; size: NA; V: TRBV6-6; DNA: TGTGCCAGCAGTTCAGGGACAGAGTATAGCAATCAGCCCCAGCATTTT; CDR3: CASSSGTEYSNQPQHF
J: TRBJ2-3; length: 16; D: TRBD2; size: NA; V: TRBV9; DNA: TGTGCCAGCAGCGGGGGGACTAGGCCCCACACAGATACGCAGTATTTT; CDR3: CASSGGTRPHTDTQYF
J: TRBJ2-2; length: 13; D: NA; size: NA; V: TRBV12-3/TRBV12-4; DNA: TGTGCCAGCAGTTCAACCACGCGAGGGGAGCTGTTTTTT; CDR3: CASSSTTRGELFF
J: TRBJ2-7; length: 15; D: NA; size: NA; V: TRBV15; DNA: TGTGCCACCAGCAGAGTCGCGGGGGCGTGGGACGAGCAGTACTTC; CDR3: CATSRVAGAWDEQYF
J: TRBJ2-3; length: 14; D: NA; size: NA; V: TRBV4-3; DNA: TGCGCCAGCAGCCAAGAGAGTTTAACAGATACGCAGTATTTT; CDR3: CASSQESLTDTQYF
J: TRBJ2-7; length: 14; D: NA; size: NA; V: TRBV7-9; DNA: TGTGCCAGCAGCTTAGCGCACACAGGCTACGAGCAGTACTTC; CDR3: CASSLAHTGYEQYF
J: TRBJ2-5; length: 15; D: NA; size: once; V: TRBV4-3; DNA: TGCGCCAGCAGCCAAGTCCGTAGGACTCCAGAGACCCAGTACTTC; CDR3: CASSQVRRTPETQYF
J: TRBJ2-7; length: 13; D: TRBD1; size: once; V: TRBV5-8; DNA: TGTGCCAGCAGCGAGGGACAGTACTACGAGCAGTACTTC; CDR3: CASSEGQYYEQYF
J: TRBJ1-1; length: 14; D: NA; size: NA; V: TRBV19; DNA: TGTGCCAGTAGTATGATAGGGGGGAACACTGAAGCTTTCTTT; CDR3: CASSMIGGNTEAFF